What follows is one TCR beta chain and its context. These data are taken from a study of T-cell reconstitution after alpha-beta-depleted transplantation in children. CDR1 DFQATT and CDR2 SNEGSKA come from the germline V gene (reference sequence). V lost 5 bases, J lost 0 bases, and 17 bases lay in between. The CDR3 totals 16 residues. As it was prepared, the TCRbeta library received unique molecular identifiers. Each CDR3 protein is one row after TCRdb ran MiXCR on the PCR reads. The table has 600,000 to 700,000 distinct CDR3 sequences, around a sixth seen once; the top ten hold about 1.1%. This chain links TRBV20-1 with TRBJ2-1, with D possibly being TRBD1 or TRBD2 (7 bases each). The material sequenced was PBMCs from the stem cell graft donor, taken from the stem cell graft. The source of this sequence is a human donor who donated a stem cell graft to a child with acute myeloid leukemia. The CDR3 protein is CSARRQGGGSYNEQFF. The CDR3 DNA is TGCAGTGCTCGCAGGCAGGGGGGGGGCTCCTACAATGAGCAGTTCTTC.